A single sample gave rise to the 18 T cell receptor beta chains below, sequenced in a study of cytomegalovirus exposure and HLA in healthy donors. Researchers ran the PCR with 60 Vbeta and 13 Jbeta primers. Assay: immunoSEQ multiplex PCR; the TCRdb copy retains only in-frame clones and omits some. This sample has some 120,000 clones, with almost 70% found just once. The specimen was PBMCs. All receptors come from a young man in good health and CMV-seropositive.

This clone showed up just a few times. The chain links TRBV10-3 to TRBJ1-5; TRBD1 might be the D (6 bases). The CDR3 consists of 15 residues. V was clipped by 2 bases and J by 9 bases, with 17 bases between them. The germline V gene encodes CDR1 ENHRY and CDR2 SYGVKD. In nucleotides, the CDR3 is TGTGCCATCAGTGAGGAGGCAGGGGCGTTATCGCCCCAGCATTTT. Protein sequence: CAISEEAGALSPQHF.

V usage is TRBV7-9 and J usage is TRBJ2-3; TRBD2 matches 8 bases. CDR1 SEHNR and CDR2 FQNEAQ come from the germline V gene (reference sequence). The CDR3 extends over 16 amino acids. V shed 5 bases, J shed 1 base, and the junction held 8 bases outside the gene matches. The CDR3 region is CASSITSGWGTDTQYF. CDR3 DNA: TGTGCCAGCAGCATTACTAGCGGATGGGGCACAGATACGCAGTATTTT.

The chain carries TRBV27 and TRBJ1-6; D is unresolved. Germline CDR1 reads MNHEY; CDR2 reads SMNVEV (reference sequence). Trimming stripped 6 bases from V and 6 bases from J, with 9 bases between. The CDR3 is 13 amino acids. This CDR3 reads CASSGELNSPLHF. CDR3 in DNA: TGTGCCAGCAGCGGGGAACTTAATTCACCCCTCCACTTT.

The chain employs TRBV5-1 and TRBJ2-5; D ambiguous. This CDR3 is 13 amino acids long. CDR1 is SGHRS, CDR2 YFSETQ, per germline. The V gene lost 1 base and the J gene lost 5 bases, with 9 bases spanning the gap. CDR3 region: CASSLMADETQYF. Here the CDR3 DNA reads TGCGCCAGCAGCTTGATGGCGGATGAGACCCAGTACTTC.

This rearrangement joins TRBV6-1 to TRBJ2-7; maybe TRBD1 (5 bases). This CDR3 region has 13 residues. V gave up 6 bases and J gave up 4 bases, with 13 bases separating them. Germline V gene sequence: CDR1 MNHNS, CDR2 SASEGT. This CDR3 reads CASSELTVYEQYV. The CDR3, as DNA: TGTGCCAGCAGCGAATTGACAGTTTACGAGCAGTACGTC.

This rearrangement joins TRBV27 to TRBJ1-2; weak D call: TRBD1 (6 bases). The CDR3 runs to 15 residues. Trimming took off 5 bases at V and 3 bases at J, with 16 bases between the two ends. Germline V gives CDR1 MNHEY, CDR2 SMNVEV (reference sequence). This CDR3 reads CASSTSGTTYYGYTF. The CDR3 nucleotides are TGTGCCAGCAGTACCTCCGGGACAACCTACTATGGCTACACCTTC.

The DNA for the CDR3 is TGTGCCAGTAGTCTCAGGGGTGCTAATGAAAAACTGTTTTTT. This sequence encodes CASSLRGANEKLFF. The V call is TRBV19, the J call TRBJ1-4, with a possible D match to TRBD1 (6 bases). The CDR3 has 14 residues. V was clipped by 5 bases and J by 3 bases, with 10 bases between them. Germline assignment: CDR1 LNHDA and CDR2 SQIVND (reference sequence).

This chain uses TRBV11-2 with TRBJ1-5, with D unclear. This CDR3 comprises 14 residues. The V end was cut by 1 base, the J end by 4 bases, with 8 bases between. Germline-derived CDR1 and CDR2 are SGHAT and FQNNGV. This chain's CDR3 is CASSLGMRNQPQHF. Here the CDR3 DNA reads TGTGCCAGCAGCTTAGGGATGAGGAATCAGCCCCAGCATTTT.

The chain uses TRBV7-2 and TRBJ1-4; TRBD1 might be the D (5 bases). Germline V CDR1 and CDR2: SGHTA, FQGNSA. V shed 5 bases and J shed 5 bases, with 18 bases lying between them. The CDR3 length is 16 residues. CDR3 sequence: CASSKHVTDGNEKLFF. The DNA for the CDR3 is TGTGCCAGCAGCAAACACGTGACAGATGGGAATGAAAAACTGTTTTTT.

The chain joins TRBV27 to TRBJ2-7; 9 nucleotides match TRBD2. Germline V gene lookup returns CDR1 MNHEY and CDR2 SMNVEV (reference sequence). CDR3 length equals 15 residues. V lost 0 bases and J lost 4; bases outside the gene matches: 4. In DNA form, the CDR3 reads TGTGCCAGCAGTTTATCGATGAGCGGGGGGTACGAGCAGTACTTC. It codes for CASSLSMSGGYEQYF.

V and J are TRBV28 and TRBJ1-5; D may be TRBD1 (5 bases). Germline CDR1 MDHEN, CDR2 SYDVKM. This CDR3 has 15 residues. V lost 7 bases to trimming and J lost 3 bases, with 16 bases between them. CDR3 amino acids: CASTGGAGFNQPQHF. CDR3 coding DNA: TGTGCCAGCACTGGCGGTGCAGGGTTCAATCAGCCCCAGCATTTT.

This clone has just a few counts. V usage is TRBV21-1 and J usage is TRBJ1-3; the D call TRBD1 from the table was never checked on the DNA. TRBV21-1 is noted as a pseudogene. There are 18 residues in the CDR3. The CDR3 region is CASSPDRGGALSGNTIYF. The DNA for the CDR3 is TGTGCCAGCAGCCCGGACAGGGGAGGGGCCCTCTCTGGAAACACCATATATTTT.

The chain is built from TRBV7-2 and TRBJ1-6, with D possibly matching TRBD1 (6 bases). Trimming took off 1 base at V and 10 bases at J, with 11 bases between the two ends. CDR3 length: 14 amino acids. The V gene's germline CDR1 is SGHTA and CDR2 FQGNSA. The CDR3 nucleotides read TGTGCCAGCAGCTTAGATGGGGGCGCATCACCCCTCCACTTT. Encoded protein: CASSLDGGASPLHF.

The chain employs TRBV7-2 and TRBJ2-1; D may be TRBD1 (6 bases). In germline, CDR1 is SGHTA, CDR2 FQGNSA. V gave up 5 bases and J gave up 4 bases, with 15 bases separating them. There are 15 residues in the CDR3. The CDR3, as DNA: TGTGCCAGCAGCAAAACAGGGAATTCGTACAATGAGCAGTTCTTC. Translating it yields CASSKTGNSYNEQFF.

The rearrangement uses TRBV4-1 and TRBJ1-2, with D perhaps TRBD1 (5 bases). Germline CDR1 and CDR2: MGHRA and YSYEKL. Trimming took 4 bases from V and 4 from J, leaving 19 bases between them. The CDR3 is 16 amino acids. The CDR3 DNA reads TGCGCCAGCAGCCCCCGACTCGTGACAGCCAGCTATGGCTACACCTTC. Translation gives CASSPRLVTASYGYTF.

As regards this clone: The germline gene is not matched at one end of the junction; a read error may be the cause. This chain connects TRBV7-9 to TRBJ1-1, with 9 bases that match TRBD1. The CDR3 is 16 amino acids. CDR1 SEHNR and CDR2 FQNEAQ come from the germline V gene (reference sequence). CDR3 sequence (DNA): TGTTCCAGCAGCGCCCGGGACAGGGATCTGAACACTGAAGCTTTCTTT. It specifies CSSSARDRDLNTEAFF.

This sequence joins TRBV2 and TRBJ2-6; a weak D match, TRBD1 (6 bases). V was shortened by 2 bases and J by 4 bases, with 21 bases between the two germline ends. Looked up from germline, CDR1 is SNHLY and CDR2 is FYNNEI. The CDR3 has 19 amino acids. This CDR3 reads CASSESRRARGEGANVLTF. CDR3 DNA: TGTGCCAGCAGTGAATCCCGGCGTGCCAGGGGCGAAGGGGCCAACGTCCTGACTTTC.

This chain connects TRBV29-1 to TRBJ1-2; D may be TRBD1 (6 bases). Germline V gene data show CDR1 as SQVTM and CDR2 as ANQGSEA. V gave up 5 bases and J gave up 2 bases, with 6 bases separating them. The CDR3 runs 11 residues. DNA for the CDR3: TGCAGCGTTACAGGGAACTATGGCTACACCTTC. Translated, it gives CSVTGNYGYTF.